This TCR beta chain was recovered during a study of blood T cell repertoires in COVID-19. The CDR3 is 12 residues long. Germline CDR1 is GTSNPN and CDR2 is SVGIG (reference sequence). Trimming cost V 3 bases and J 7 bases, with 12 bases left between them. As processed by the authors: Nucleated cell number was recorded as an estimate derived from reference gene primer amplification. Clones were sequenced by immunoSEQ multiplex PCR, and TCRdb holds only the in-frame ones, with some missing. D and trimming come from the DNA, and the V and J calls and clone size come from that table. The repertoire holds some 250,000 clones, with roughly 86% as singletons. Everyone who took part was roughly 18 to 89 years old, and they came from 20 to 25 US areas. Membership in each cohort depended on participant-reported clinical history.

This rearrangement joins TRBV30 to TRBJ1-2; D not resolved. The receptor was isolated from a woman aged 40-49 years with acute COVID-19. Sequencing input: PBMCs or T cells enriched from blood (not recorded which). The CDR3 reads CAWREISAGYTF. CDR3 in DNA: TGTGCCTGGAGAGAGATTTCTGCTGGCTACACCTTC. The entire variable domain, with the rest obtained from reference TRBV30 and TRBJ1-2, is as follows: SQTIHQWPATLVQPVGSPLSLECTVEGTSNPNLYWYRQAAGRGLQLLFYSVGIGQISSEVPQNLSASRPQDRQFILSSKKLLLSDSGFYLCAWREISAGYTFGSGTRLTVV.